This T cell receptor (beta chain) came from a study of regulatory T cells in long-lasting Graves disease. Overall study: To qualify as persistent, Graves' disease required over 5 years of antithyroid drugs with positive TSH receptor antibodies.

The CDR3 runs 16 residues. The germline gives CDR1 SGHTA, CDR2 FQGNSA. With V trimmed by 5 bases and J by 7 bases, 9 bases remained unmatched. Construction of TCR beta libraries relied on iRepertoire HTBI primers and on Arm-PCR targeting CDR3 regions. TCRdb reprocessed the multiplex PCR reads with MiXCR, giving one entry per CDR3 protein. In the table there are roughly 400,000 distinct CDR3 sequences, 21% of which are singletons. On this clonotype: What it recognizes is unknown.

Study-level findings and limits: Limited sample numbers may have lowered accuracy. Patients with persistent Graves' had lower TCR diversity than newly diagnosed patients. Persistent disease preferred TRBV28, TRBJ1-2 and TRBJ2-5; new disease, TRBV20-1 and TRBJ2-1.

Time point reported: persistent/refractory GD, antithyroid drugs over 5 years with positive TRAb. From PBMCs, RNA was extracted and then used to make the TCR library. This receptor was taken from a female donor with Graves disease. The sequencing here drew on peripheral blood mononuclear cells (PBMCs), taken when the disease was refractory, from a patient treated with antithyroid drugs. The chain employs TRBV7-2 and TRBJ2-3; 13 bases map to TRBD2. The chain's CDR3 is CASSIGLAGVSNTQYF. DNA of the CDR3: TGTGCCAGCAGCATCGGACTAGCGGGAGTTTCGAATACGCAGTATTTT. The full variable domain, its missing parts supplied by reference TRBV7-2 and TRBJ2-3, is GAGVSQSPSNKVTEKGKDVELRCDPISGHTALYWYRQSLGQGLEFLIYFQGNSAPDKSGLPSDRFSAERTGGSVSTLTIQRTQQEDSAVYLCASSIGLAGVSNTQYFGPGTRLTVL.